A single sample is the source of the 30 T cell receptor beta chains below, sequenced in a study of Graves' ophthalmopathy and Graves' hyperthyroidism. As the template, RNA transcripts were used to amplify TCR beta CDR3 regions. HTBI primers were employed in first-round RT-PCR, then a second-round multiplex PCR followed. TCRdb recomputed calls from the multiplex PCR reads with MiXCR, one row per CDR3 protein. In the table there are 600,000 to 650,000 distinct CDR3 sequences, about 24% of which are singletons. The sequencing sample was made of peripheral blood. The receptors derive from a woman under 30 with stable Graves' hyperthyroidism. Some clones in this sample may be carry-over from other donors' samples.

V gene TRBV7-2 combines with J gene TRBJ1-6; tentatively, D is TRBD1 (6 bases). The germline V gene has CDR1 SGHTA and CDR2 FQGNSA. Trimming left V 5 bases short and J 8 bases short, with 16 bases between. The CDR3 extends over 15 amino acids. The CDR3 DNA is TGTGCCAGCAGCCGAAACCGACAGGACTATTCACCCCTCCACTTT. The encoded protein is CASSRNRQDYSPLHF.

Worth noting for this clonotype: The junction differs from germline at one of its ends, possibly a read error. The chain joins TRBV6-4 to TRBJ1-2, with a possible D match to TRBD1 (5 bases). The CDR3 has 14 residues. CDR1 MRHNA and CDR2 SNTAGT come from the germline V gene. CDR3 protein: CATSYLGGSYGYTF. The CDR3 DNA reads TGTGCCACCAGTTACTTGGGGGGGAGCTATGGCTACACCTTC.

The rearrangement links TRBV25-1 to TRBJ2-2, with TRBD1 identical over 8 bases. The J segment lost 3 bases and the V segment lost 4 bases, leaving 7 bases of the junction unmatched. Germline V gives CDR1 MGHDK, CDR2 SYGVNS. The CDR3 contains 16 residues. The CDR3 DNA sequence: TGTGCCAGCAGTGGACAGGGGCCGAGCTACACCGGGGAGCTGTTTTTT. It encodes CASSGQGPSYTGELFF.

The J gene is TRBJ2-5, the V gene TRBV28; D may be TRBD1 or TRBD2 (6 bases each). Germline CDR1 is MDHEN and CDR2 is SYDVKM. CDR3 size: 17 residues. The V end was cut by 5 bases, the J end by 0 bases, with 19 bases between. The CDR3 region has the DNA TGTGCCAGCAGTCTATATGGGGGGCCAGCAAACCAAGAGACCCAGTACTTC. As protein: CASSLYGGPANQETQYF.

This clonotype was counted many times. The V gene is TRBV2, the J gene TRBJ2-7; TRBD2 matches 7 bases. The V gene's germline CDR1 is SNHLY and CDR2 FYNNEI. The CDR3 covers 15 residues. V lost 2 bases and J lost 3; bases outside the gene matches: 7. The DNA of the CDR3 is TGTGCCAGCAGTGAATCCAGCGGGATCATCTACGAGCAGTACTTC. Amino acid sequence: CASSESSGIIYEQYF.

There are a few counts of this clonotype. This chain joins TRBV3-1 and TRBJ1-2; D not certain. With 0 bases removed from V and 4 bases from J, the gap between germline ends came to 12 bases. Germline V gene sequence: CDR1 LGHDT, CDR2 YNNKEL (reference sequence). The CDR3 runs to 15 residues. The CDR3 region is CASSQDDPGSYGYTF. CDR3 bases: TGTGCCAGCAGCCAAGACGATCCGGGGAGCTATGGCTACACCTTC. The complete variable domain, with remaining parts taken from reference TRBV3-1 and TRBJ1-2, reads DTAVSQTPKYLVTQMGNDKSIKCEQNLGHDTMYWYKQDSKKFLKIMFSYNNKELIINETVPNRFSPKSPDKAHLNLHINSLELGDSAVYFCASSQDDPGSYGYTFGSGTRLTVV.

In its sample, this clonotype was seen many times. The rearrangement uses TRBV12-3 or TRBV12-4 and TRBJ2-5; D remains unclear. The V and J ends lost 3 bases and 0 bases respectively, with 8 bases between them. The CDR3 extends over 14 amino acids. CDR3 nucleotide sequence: TGTGCCAGCAGTTTCCAGGCGTACCAAGAGACCCAGTACTTC. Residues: CASSFQAYQETQYF.

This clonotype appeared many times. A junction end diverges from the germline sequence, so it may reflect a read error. Written as DNA, the CDR3 is TGTGCCAGCAGCCTAGACAGGATAAATACCTACGAGCAGTACTTC. Translating it yields CASSLDRINTYEQYF. The chain carries TRBV11-2 and TRBJ2-7, with a weak D call TRBD1 (6 bases). Germline loops: CDR1 SGHAT, CDR2 FQNNGV. The CDR3 length is 15 residues.

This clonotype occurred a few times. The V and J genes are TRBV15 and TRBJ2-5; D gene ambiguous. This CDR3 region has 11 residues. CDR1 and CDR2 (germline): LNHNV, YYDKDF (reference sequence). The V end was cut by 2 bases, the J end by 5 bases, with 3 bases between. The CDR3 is CATSRRETQYF. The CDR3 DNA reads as TGTGCCACCAGCAGAAGGGAGACCCAGTACTTC. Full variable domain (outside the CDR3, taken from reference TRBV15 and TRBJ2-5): DAMVIQNPRYQVTQFGKPVTLSCSQTLNHNVMYWYQQKSSQAPKLLFHYYDKDFNNEADTPDNFQSRRPNTSFCFLDIRSPGLGDTAMYLCATSRRETQYFGPGTRLLVL.

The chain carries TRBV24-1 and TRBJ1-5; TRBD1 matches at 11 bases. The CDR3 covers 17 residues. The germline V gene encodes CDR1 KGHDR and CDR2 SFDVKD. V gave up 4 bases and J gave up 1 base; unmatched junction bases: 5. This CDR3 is CATSDGQGALSNQPQHF. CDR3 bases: TGTGCCACCAGTGACGGACAGGGGGCTTTGAGCAATCAGCCCCAGCATTTT.

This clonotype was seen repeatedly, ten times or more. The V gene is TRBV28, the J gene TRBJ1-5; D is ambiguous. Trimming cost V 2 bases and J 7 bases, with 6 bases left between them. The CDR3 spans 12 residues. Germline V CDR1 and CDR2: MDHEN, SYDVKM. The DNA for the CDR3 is TGTGCCAGCAGTTTAGGCCCCCAGCCCCAGCATTTT. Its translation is CASSLGPQPQHF.

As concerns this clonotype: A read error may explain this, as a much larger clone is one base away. CDR3 DNA sequence: TGTGCCAGCGGGACAGGGGCCGGGGAGCTGTTTTTT. This sequence encodes CASGTGAGELFF. The chain links TRBV12-3 or TRBV12-4 to TRBJ2-2; 10 positions agree with TRBD1. The CDR3 consists of 12 residues. The J segment lost 6 bases and the V segment lost 8 bases, leaving 0 bases of the junction unmatched.

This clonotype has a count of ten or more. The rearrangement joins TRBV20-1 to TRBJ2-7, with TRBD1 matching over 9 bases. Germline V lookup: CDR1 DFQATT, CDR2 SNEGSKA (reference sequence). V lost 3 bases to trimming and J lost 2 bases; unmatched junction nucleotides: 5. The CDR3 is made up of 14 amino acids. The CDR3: CSASEDRGTYEQYF. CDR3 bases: TGCAGTGCTAGTGAGGACAGGGGAACCTACGAGCAGTACTTC.

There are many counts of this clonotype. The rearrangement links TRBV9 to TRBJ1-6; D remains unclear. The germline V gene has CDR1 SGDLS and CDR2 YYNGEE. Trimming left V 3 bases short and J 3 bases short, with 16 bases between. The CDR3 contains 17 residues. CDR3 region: CASSARGERDYNSPLHF. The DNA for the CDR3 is TGTGCCAGCAGCGCCCGCGGCGAGAGAGACTATAATTCACCCCTCCACTTT.

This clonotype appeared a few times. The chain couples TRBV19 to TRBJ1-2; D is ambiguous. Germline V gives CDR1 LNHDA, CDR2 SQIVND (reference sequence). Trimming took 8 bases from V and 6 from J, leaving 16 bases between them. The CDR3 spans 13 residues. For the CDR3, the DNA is TGTGCCAGTTCGGGGAGCCCGGCGGATGGCTACACCTTC. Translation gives CASSGSPADGYTF.

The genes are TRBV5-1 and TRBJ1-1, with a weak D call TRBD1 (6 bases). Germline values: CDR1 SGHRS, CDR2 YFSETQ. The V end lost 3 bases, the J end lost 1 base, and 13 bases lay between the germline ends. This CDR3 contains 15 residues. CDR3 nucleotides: TGCGCCAGCAGCTACTACAGGGTAGCGAACACTGAAGCTTTCTTT. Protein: CASSYYRVANTEAFF. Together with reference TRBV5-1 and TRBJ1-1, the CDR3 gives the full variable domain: KAGVTQTPRYLIKTRGQQVTLSCSPISGHRSVSWYQQTPGQGLQFLFEYFSETQRNKGNFPGRFSGRQFSNSRSEMNVSTLELGDSALYLCASSYYRVANTEAFFGQGTRLTVV.

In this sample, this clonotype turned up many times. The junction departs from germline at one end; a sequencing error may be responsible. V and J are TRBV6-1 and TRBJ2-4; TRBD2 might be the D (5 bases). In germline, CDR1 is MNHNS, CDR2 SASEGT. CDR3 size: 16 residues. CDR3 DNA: TGTGCCAGCAGTGAGTTGAGGGTGTCAGCCAAAAACATTAAGTACTTC. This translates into CASSELRVSAKNIKYF.

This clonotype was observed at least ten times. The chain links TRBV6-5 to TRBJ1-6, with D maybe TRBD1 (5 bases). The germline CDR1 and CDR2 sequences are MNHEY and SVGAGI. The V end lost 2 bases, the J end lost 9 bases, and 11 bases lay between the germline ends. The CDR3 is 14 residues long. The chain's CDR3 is CASSYGASVSPLHF. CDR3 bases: TGTGCCAGCAGTTACGGGGCTTCGGTTTCACCCCTCCACTTT.

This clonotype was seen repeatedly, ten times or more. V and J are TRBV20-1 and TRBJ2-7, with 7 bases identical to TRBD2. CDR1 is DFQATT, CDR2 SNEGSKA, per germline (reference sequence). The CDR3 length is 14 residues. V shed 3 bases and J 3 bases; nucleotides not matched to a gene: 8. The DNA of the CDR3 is TGCAGTGCTAGTCACGTCCAGCGGGACTACGAGCAGTACTTC. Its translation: CSASHVQRDYEQYF.

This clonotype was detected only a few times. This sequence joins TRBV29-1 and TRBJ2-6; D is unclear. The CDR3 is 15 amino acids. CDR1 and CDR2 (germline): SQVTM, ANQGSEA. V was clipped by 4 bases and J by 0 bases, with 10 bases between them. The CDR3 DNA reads TGCAGCGTTGTTGAATGGAGCTCTGGGGCCAACGTCCTGACTTTC. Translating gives CSVVEWSSGANVLTF.

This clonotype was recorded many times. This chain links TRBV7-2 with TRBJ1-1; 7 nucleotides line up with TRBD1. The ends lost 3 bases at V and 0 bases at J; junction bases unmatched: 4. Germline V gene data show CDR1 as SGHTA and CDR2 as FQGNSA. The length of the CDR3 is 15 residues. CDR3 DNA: TGTGCCAGCAGCTTCCCGGGACAGATGAACACTGAAGCTTTCTTT. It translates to CASSFPGQMNTEAFF.

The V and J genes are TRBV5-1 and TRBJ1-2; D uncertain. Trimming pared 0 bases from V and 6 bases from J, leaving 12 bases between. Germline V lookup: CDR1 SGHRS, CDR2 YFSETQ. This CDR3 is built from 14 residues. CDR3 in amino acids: CASSLVSAVHGYTF. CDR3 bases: TGCGCCAGCAGCTTGGTTTCAGCAGTACATGGCTACACCTTC.

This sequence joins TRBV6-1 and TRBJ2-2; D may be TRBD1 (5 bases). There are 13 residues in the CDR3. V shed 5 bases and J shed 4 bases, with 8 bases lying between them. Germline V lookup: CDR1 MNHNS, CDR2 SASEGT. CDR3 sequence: CASSKQATGELFF. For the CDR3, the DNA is TGTGCCAGCAGTAAACAGGCCACCGGGGAGCTGTTTTTT.

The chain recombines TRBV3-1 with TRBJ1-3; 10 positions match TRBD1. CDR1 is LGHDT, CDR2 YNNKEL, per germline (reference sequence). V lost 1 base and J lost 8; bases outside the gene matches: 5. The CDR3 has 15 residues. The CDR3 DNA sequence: TGTGCCAGCAGCCAAGCCGGACAGGGGGGAGACACCATATATTTT. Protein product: CASSQAGQGGDTIYF.

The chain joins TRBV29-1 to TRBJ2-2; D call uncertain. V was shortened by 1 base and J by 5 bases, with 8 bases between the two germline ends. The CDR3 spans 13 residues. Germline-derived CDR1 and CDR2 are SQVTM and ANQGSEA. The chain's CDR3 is CSVEGFETGELFF. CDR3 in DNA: TGCAGCGTTGAAGGTTTTGAAACCGGGGAGCTGTTTTTT.

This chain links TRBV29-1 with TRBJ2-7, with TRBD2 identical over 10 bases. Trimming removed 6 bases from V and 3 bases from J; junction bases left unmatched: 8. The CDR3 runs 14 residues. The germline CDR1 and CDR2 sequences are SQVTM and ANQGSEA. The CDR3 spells CSVVLAGINYEQYF. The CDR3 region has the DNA TGCAGCGTCGTACTAGCGGGAATTAACTACGAGCAGTACTTC.

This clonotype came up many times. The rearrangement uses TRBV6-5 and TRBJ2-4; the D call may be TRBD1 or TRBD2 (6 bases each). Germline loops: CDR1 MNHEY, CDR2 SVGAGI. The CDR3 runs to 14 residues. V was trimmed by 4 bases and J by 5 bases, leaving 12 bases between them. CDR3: CASSFRGTQNIQYF. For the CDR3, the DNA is TGTGCCAGCAGTTTTAGGGGGACTCAAAACATTCAGTACTTC.

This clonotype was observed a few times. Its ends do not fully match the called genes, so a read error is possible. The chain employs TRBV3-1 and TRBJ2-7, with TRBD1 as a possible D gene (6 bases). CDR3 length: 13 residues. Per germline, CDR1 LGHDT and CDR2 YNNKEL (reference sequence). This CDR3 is CAGSQQGRDEQYF. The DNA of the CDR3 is TGTGCCGGCAGCCAACAGGGAAGGGACGAGCAGTACTTC.

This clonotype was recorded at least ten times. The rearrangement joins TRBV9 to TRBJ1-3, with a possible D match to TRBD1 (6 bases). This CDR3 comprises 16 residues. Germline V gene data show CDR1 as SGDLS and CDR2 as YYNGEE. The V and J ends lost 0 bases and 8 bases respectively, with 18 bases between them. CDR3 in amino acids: CASSVVRDTTSDTIYF. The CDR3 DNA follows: TGTGCCAGCAGCGTAGTGCGGGACACGACTTCGGACACCATATATTTT.

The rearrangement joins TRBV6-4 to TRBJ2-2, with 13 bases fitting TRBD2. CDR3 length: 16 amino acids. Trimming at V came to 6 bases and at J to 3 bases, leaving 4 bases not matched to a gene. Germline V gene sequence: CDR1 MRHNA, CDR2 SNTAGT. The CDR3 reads CASRTSGRLDTGELFF. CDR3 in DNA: TGTGCCAGCAGGACTAGCGGGAGGTTAGACACCGGGGAGCTGTTTTTT.